This paragraph covers one TCR beta chain sequence. Its antigen is not known. Only in-frame clones appear in the TCRdb table, and some are missing; sequencing was by immunoSEQ multiplex PCR. The sample includes about 5,500 clones, roughly 68% seen only once; the top ten take approximately 50%. The data were taken from a study of CD8 T cell repertoires and HIV-1 epitope variants. Study-wide context: T cells were stimulated with Twenty-five Gag and Nef peptides separately. Tested: three Gag epitope families, Nef HW9 and YT9. Separate from the cultures, 1M uncultured T cells served as baseline.

This receptor was taken from a male donor with HIV. The sequencing input was cultured CD8+ T cells derived from PBMCs.

The CDR3 is CSATGGDEQYF. In DNA form, the CDR3 reads TGCAGTGCTACAGGGGGGGACGAGCAGTACTTC. The genes are TRBV20-1 and TRBJ2-7, with D possibly called TRBD1 or TRBD2 (7 bases each). V was trimmed by 4 bases and J by 5 bases, leaving 9 bases between them. The CDR3 is 11 residues long. The germline gives CDR1 DFQATT, CDR2 SNEGSKA (reference sequence).